Below are 9 T cell receptor beta chains sequenced from a single sample in a study of breast tumors, draining lymph nodes, adjacent tissues. Axillary draining lymph nodes of breast cancer patients supplied the node samples. TCRdb passed the multiplex PCR reads through MiXCR, listing each CDR3 protein once. The sample carries under 350,000 distinct CDR3 sequences, over 25% recorded once. Material for sequencing was axillary lymph node tissue. The receptors stem from a female donor with breast cancer. Some clones in this sample may be carry-over from other donors' samples.

This clonotype was counted at least ten times. The gene calls are TRBV20-1 and TRBJ2-3, with 7 bases matching TRBD2. The CDR3 extends over 14 amino acids. Trimming removed 5 bases from V and 5 bases from J; junction bases left unmatched: 10. The V gene's germline CDR1 is DFQATT and CDR2 SNEGSKA (reference sequence). In nucleotides, the CDR3 is TGCAGTGCTCAGACGGGAGGTGGTGGAGATACGCAGTATTTT. This gives the protein CSAQTGGGGDTQYF.

This clonotype was seen ten or more times. V gene TRBV19 combines with J gene TRBJ1-5; D gene uncertain. This CDR3 contains 15 residues. V lost 5 bases and J lost 7, with 18 bases in between. CDR1 is LNHDA, CDR2 SQIVND, per germline (reference sequence). The CDR3 loop is CASSPGILRGQPQHF. The DNA for the CDR3 is TGTGCCAGTAGTCCCGGGATTTTACGAGGGCAGCCCCAGCATTTT.

This clonotype turned up a few times. The genes are TRBV28 and TRBJ1-4; TRBD1 matches at 8 bases. The CDR3 is 14 amino acids. The V segment lost 6 bases and the J segment 7 bases; nucleotides outside the gene matches: 7. In germline, CDR1 is MDHEN, CDR2 SYDVKM. The CDR3: CASRSTGAVEKLFF. CDR3 nucleotide sequence: TGTGCCAGCAGGTCGACAGGGGCCGTTGAAAAACTGTTTTTT.

With regard to this clonotype: This may be a read error, as it is one base from a much larger clone. The V and J genes are TRBV12-5 and TRBJ2-1; D not certain. CDR1 LGHNT and CDR2 FRNRAP come from the germline V gene. The CDR3 has 13 amino acids. Deletions cut 0 bases from V and 6 bases from J, with 6 bases between. Written as DNA, the CDR3 is TGTGCTAGTGGTTTGGTTTCAGTCAATGAGCAGTTCTTC. This gives the protein CASGLVSVNEQFF.

This clonotype was recorded at least ten times. The CDR3 DNA follows: TGTGCCACCAGTGACGGTCGGGACAGTAAAAACATTCAGTACTTC. Its translation: CATSDGRDSKNIQYF. The rearrangement links TRBV24-1 to TRBJ2-4, with 7 positions matching TRBD1. CDR1 and CDR2 (germline): KGHDR, SFDVKD. With 4 bases clipped from V and 4 bases from J, the junction kept 6 bases outside the gene matches. CDR3 length: 15 residues.

Worth noting for this clonotype: This clone may be a read error of a much larger clone one base away. This chain links TRBV4-3 with TRBJ2-2; TRBD2 matches 11 bases. The germline gives CDR1 LGHNA, CDR2 YSLEER. CDR3 length: 16 residues. Germline trimming cut 5 bases from V and 6 bases from J; bases unmatched to any gene: 8. This CDR3 reads CASSSGLAEYAGELFF. CDR3 bases: TGCGCCAGCAGCTCGGGACTAGCGGAATACGCCGGGGAGCTGTTTTTT.

This clonotype has at least ten counts. The rearrangement links TRBV5-4 to TRBJ2-2; D could derive from TRBD1 or TRBD2 (5 bases each). This CDR3 region has 15 residues. Germline CDR1 is SGHNT and CDR2 is YYREEE (reference sequence). The V end was cut by 7 bases, the J end by 0 bases, with 13 bases between. In DNA form, the CDR3 reads TGTGCCAGCTCCCGGGGCGGAGCGAACACCGGGGAGCTGTTTTTT. Translation: CASSRGGANTGELFF.

The chain has TRBV7-8 and TRBJ2-2, with D possibly called TRBD1 or TRBD2 (5 bases each). The CDR3 covers 15 residues. Trimming removed 5 bases from V and 5 bases from J, with 15 bases in between. Germline V gives CDR1 SGHVS, CDR2 FQNEAQ. Written as DNA, the CDR3 is TGTGCCAGCAGCACGGGGCCAGGGAAGACCGGGGAGCTGTTTTTT. It is translated as CASSTGPGKTGELFF.

This chain connects TRBV20-1 to TRBJ1-5; 11 nucleotides line up with TRBD1. The CDR3 length is 14 residues. J was trimmed by 5 bases and V by 0 bases; bases with no gene match: 0. The germline gives CDR1 DFQATT, CDR2 SNEGSKA (reference sequence). DNA of the CDR3: TGCAGTGCTAGAGAGGGACAGGGGGATCAGCCCCAGCATTTT. This codes for CSAREGQGDQPQHF.